This T cell receptor (beta chain) was recovered during a study of blood T cells in healthy people across ages. This clonotype has just a few counts. Alongside a J-beta primer mix, a sample-barcoded 5' primer served in a second PCR lasting about 7 to 11 cycles. Each single sample gave us at least 3 million CDR3-containing paired-end reads. TCRdb reanalysed the 5' RACE reads using MiXCR and keeps one entry per CDR3 protein. This table holds about 800,000 distinct CDR3 sequences, around a quarter found once. This CDR3 is built from 13 residues. Germline-derived CDR1 and CDR2 are MDHEN and SYDVKM. Trimming stripped 4 bases from V and 5 bases from J, with 9 bases between. These data are also associated with another study on T cells of mothers and their children. Turning to that study: For each mother, over 10 million TCR beta CDR3 reads were obtained, and for each child, roughly 3.2 million. It was found that thymic selection shapes TCR recombination output similarly in related and unrelated pairs. Related mother and child pairs showed slightly greater overlap (not significant) than unrelated pairs did.

The rearrangement uses TRBV28 and TRBJ1-5; D is ambiguous. The source of this sequence is a boy between 10 and 17 years old in good health. Material: blood. The CDR3 spells CASSSFEYQPQHF. The CDR3 DNA is TGTGCCAGCAGTTCGTTTGAATATCAGCCCCAGCATTTT.